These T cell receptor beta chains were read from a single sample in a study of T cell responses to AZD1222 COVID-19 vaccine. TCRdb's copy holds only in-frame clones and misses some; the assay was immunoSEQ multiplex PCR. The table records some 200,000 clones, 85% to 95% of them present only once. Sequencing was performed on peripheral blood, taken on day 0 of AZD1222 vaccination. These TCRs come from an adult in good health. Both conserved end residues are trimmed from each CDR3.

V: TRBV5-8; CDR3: ASSLVGLKQY
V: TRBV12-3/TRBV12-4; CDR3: ASTPRGQPQH
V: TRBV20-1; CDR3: SASRPGLYNEQF
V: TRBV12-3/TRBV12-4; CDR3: ASSGQANTEAF
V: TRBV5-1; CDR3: ASSLGGYLENTEAF
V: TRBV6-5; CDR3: ASSYLAGSSYNEQF
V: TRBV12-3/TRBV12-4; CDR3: ASSLHHNEKLF
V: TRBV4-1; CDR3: ASSQPGQGLAGANVLT
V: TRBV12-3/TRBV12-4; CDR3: ASSFNGIQPQH
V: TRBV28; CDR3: ASSPSYGYT
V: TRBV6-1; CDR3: ASSERLAGAHEQF
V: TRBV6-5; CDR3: ASSYSLGGADGYT
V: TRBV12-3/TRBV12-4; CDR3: ASSLQGHNEQF
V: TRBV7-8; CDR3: ASSLGTPGQATLGRSGYT
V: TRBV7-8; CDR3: ASSYAGTGDEQY
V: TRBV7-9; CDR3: ASGSQGAGTGELF
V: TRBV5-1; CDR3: ASSLLRVEDSPLH
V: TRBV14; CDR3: ASSPESGRTQY
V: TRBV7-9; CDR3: ASSSFGFYAGNSNQPQH
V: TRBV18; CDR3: ASSPEQVNNQPQH
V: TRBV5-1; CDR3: ASSLDSTEAF
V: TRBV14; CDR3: ASSPARVRGSPLH
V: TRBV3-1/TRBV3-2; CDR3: ASSQASRNTIY
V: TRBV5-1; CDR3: ASSRQSNEKLF
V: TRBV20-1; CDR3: SASDNNQPQH
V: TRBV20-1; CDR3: SASWGLKPTYEQY
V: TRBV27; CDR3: ASTPWGGVNTEAF
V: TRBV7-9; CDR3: ASSFSRLRSAGANVLT
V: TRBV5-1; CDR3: ASSLRLAAYNEQF
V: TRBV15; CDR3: ATSLDRGGYEQY
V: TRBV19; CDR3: ASSIGTESSYNSPLH
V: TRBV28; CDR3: ASSLGRGAYEQY
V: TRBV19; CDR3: ASRIGGASTNEKLF
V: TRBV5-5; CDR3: ASSFRQGSGYT
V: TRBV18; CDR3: ASSPPNNEQF
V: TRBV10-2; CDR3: ASIALPGQGTSPLH
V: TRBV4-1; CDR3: ASSFSYGGGYEQY
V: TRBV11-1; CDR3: ASSARQVSNTEAF
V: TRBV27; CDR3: ASSLAGQGYSPLH
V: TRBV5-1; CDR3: ASSLGQINYGYT
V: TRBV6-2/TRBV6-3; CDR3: ASSYPPGPRGYT
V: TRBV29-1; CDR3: SVEQRMLAEAF
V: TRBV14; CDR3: ASSNRDSDLGEGYT
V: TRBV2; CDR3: ALRDTDDFGGNEKLF